Following are 21 T cell receptor beta chains from one sample sequenced in a study of blood T cells in healthy people across ages. Primers used in a second PCR of roughly 7 to 12 cycles were a sample-barcoded 5' primer and a J-beta primer mix. TCRdb re-analysed the 5' RACE reads in MiXCR, keeping a single row per CDR3 protein. Here the sample spans 1.4 million to 1.5 million distinct CDR3 sequences, about 40% being singletons. The material sequenced was blood. These receptors all stem from a woman aged 18-29 years in good health.

The V call is TRBV4-1, the J call TRBJ2-5; D tentatively reads TRBD1 or TRBD2 (5 bases each). The J call is uncertain, as TRBJ2-7 better fits the DNA end. There are 15 residues in the CDR3. Germline assignment: CDR1 MGHRA and CDR2 YSYEKL. The CDR3 bases are TGCGCCAGCAGCCAAGAAGAGGGACGCTCCTACGAGCAGTACTTC. Residues: CASSQEEGRSYEQYF.

V is TRBV5-1 and J is TRBJ2-1, with TRBD2 matching 14 bases. The V gene end was trimmed by 0 bases and the J gene end by 5 bases; junction bases not matched to a gene: 4. This CDR3 is built from 17 residues. Germline-derived CDR1 and CDR2 are SGHRS and YFSETQ. The CDR3 DNA reads TGCGCCAGCAGCTTGGCCTGGACTAGCGGGGGGAACAATGAGCAGTTCTTC. Residues: CASSLAWTSGGNNEQFF. Together with reference TRBV5-1 and TRBJ2-1, the CDR3 gives the full variable domain: KAGVTQTPRYLIKTRGQQVTLSCSPISGHRSVSWYQQTPGQGLQFLFEYFSETQRNKGNFPGRFSGRQFSNSRSEMNVSTLELGDSALYLCASSLAWTSGGNNEQFFGPGTRLTVL.

The V gene is TRBV12-5, the J gene TRBJ2-7; the match to TRBD1 covers 9 bases. Germline-derived CDR1 and CDR2 are LGHNT and FRNRAP. The CDR3 totals 16 residues. V lost 1 base, J lost 4 bases, and 8 bases stayed unmatched. CDR3 loop: CASGLAWTGAPYEQYF. CDR3 DNA sequence: TGTGCTAGTGGTTTGGCTTGGACAGGGGCACCGTACGAGCAGTACTTC. The entire variable domain, with the rest obtained from reference TRBV12-5 and TRBJ2-7, is as follows: DARVTQTPRHKVTEMGQEVTMRCQPILGHNTVFWYRQTMMQGLELLAYFRNRAPLDDSGMPKDRFSAEMPDATLATLKIQPSEPRDSAVYFCASGLAWTGAPYEQYFGPGTRLTVT.

This clonotype was seen only a few times. The gene calls are TRBV20-1 and TRBJ2-7, with 9 bases matching TRBD2. The CDR3 is 14 amino acids. Germline V lookup: CDR1 DFQATT, CDR2 SNEGSKA (reference sequence). V dropped 5 bases and J dropped 2; count of bases not matched to a gene: 7. CDR3 bases: TGCAGTGCTGCCGGGACTAGCAACACCTACGAGCAGTACTTC. Translation gives CSAAGTSNTYEQYF.

This clonotype appeared a few times. This rearrangement joins TRBV27 to TRBJ2-3; TRBD1 agrees at 9 bases. In germline, CDR1 is MNHEY, CDR2 SMNVEV (reference sequence). This CDR3 is built from 14 residues. The junction had 13 bases not matched to a gene; V was cut back by 5 bases and J by 13 bases. The CDR3 sequence: CASSPRQGDRLEYF. CDR3 in DNA: TGTGCCAGCAGTCCGCGACAGGGGGACCGTTTGGAGTATTTT.

This clonotype was observed a single time. The V call is TRBV28, the J call TRBJ2-5; maybe TRBD2 (6 bases). CDR3 length equals 16 residues. Germline V CDR1 and CDR2: MDHEN, SYDVKM. V was shortened by 2 bases and J by 11 bases, with 24 bases between the two germline ends. The DNA of the CDR3 is TGTGCCAGCAGTTTAGAAGGAGGGGTCCACTACAATGAGCAGTACTTC. Translated, it gives CASSLEGGVHYNEQYF.

In its sample, this clonotype was seen a few times. The chain uses TRBV12-3 or TRBV12-4 and TRBJ2-6; a possible D gene is TRBD1 (6 bases). The CDR3 consists of 14 residues. Deletions cut 11 bases from V and 1 base from J, with 12 bases between. CDR3 amino acids: CAAIGGSGANVLTF. The CDR3 bases are TGTGCCGCAATAGGGGGTTCTGGGGCCAACGTCCTGACTTTC.

V and J are TRBV5-8 and TRBJ2-4; TRBD2 matches 9 bases. With the DNA end fitting TRBJ2-7 better, the J assignment may be wrong. The CDR3 is made up of 15 amino acids. Germline V gives CDR1 SGHTS, CDR2 YDEGEE. The CDR3 is CASSYSSGKLYEQYF. For the CDR3, the DNA is TGTGCCAGCAGCTATTCTAGCGGGAAACTCTACGAGCAGTACTTC.

This chain connects TRBV29-1 to TRBJ1-1, with 9 bases aligning to TRBD1. Germline V lookup: CDR1 SQVTM, CDR2 ANQGSEA. This CDR3 has 14 residues. Trimming took 2 bases from V and 10 from J; bases not matched to a gene: 11. The CDR3: CSVELLGTGKGAFF. In DNA, the CDR3 is TGCAGCGTTGAACTCCTTGGGACAGGGAAGGGAGCTTTCTTT.

This chain uses TRBV15 with TRBJ1-2; D is undetermined. The V gene lost 4 bases and the J gene lost 0 bases, with 12 bases spanning the gap. CDR1 is LNHNV and CDR2 is YYDKDF in the germline V gene (reference sequence). CDR3 length: 15 amino acids. This CDR3 reads CATSIGPSPNYGYTF. The CDR3 DNA reads TGTGCCACCAGCATTGGACCGTCCCCTAACTATGGCTACACCTTC.

This clonotype was seen a handful of times. This chain connects TRBV20-1 to TRBJ2-2; a possible D gene is TRBD1 (5 bases). The CDR3 sequence is 14 residues long. V lost 6 bases to trimming and J lost 0 bases, with 11 bases between them. Germline V gene lookup returns CDR1 DFQATT and CDR2 SNEGSKA (reference sequence). The CDR3 spells CSAVQGTNTGELFF. The DNA for the CDR3 is TGCAGTGCCGTTCAGGGCACGAACACCGGGGAGCTGTTTTTT.

The chain's CDR3 is CSAPWTSVTYEQYF. The CDR3 bases are TGCAGTGCACCCTGGACTAGCGTGACCTACGAGCAGTACTTC. The V gene is TRBV20-1, the J gene TRBJ2-7, with TRBD2 identical over 9 bases. The CDR3 spans 14 residues. CDR1 DFQATT and CDR2 SNEGSKA come from the germline V gene (reference sequence). Trimming at V came to 6 bases and at J to 2 bases, leaving 8 bases not matched to a gene.

The V call is TRBV20-1, the J call TRBJ1-5, with no clear D. Germline V gene lookup returns CDR1 DFQATT and CDR2 SNEGSKA (reference sequence). The germline V and J ends were trimmed by 0 bases and 0 bases, with 6 bases remaining between them. The CDR3 runs 14 residues. The CDR3 spells CSARDLSSNQPQHF. The CDR3 DNA reads as TGCAGTGCTAGAGATCTTTCTAGCAATCAGCCCCAGCATTTT.

This clonotype was recorded a few times. The chain's CDR3 is CASSYDGNSYNEQFF. The CDR3 DNA reads as TGTGCCAGCAGTTACGACGGGAATTCCTACAATGAGCAGTTCTTC. The J gene is TRBJ2-1, the V gene TRBV6-6; D might be TRBD2 (5 bases). V lost 2 bases and J 1 base, leaving 9 bases between the germline ends. CDR1 MNHNY and CDR2 SVGAGI come from the germline V gene (reference sequence). This CDR3 contains 15 residues.

The chain combines TRBV12-3 or TRBV12-4 with TRBJ2-5, with D possibly TRBD1 on 5 matching bases. The tail of the sequence fits TRBJ2-7 better, so the J call may be wrong. CDR3 length: 14 amino acids. The CDR3 loop is CASSVRRVRVEQYF. The CDR3 DNA reads TGTGCCAGCAGTGTCCGCAGGGTAAGGGTCGAGCAGTACTTC.

V usage is TRBV2 and J usage is TRBJ2-1; 10 positions agree with TRBD2. This CDR3 spans 16 amino acids. Germline lookup yields CDR1 SNHLY and CDR2 FYNNEI. The J segment lost 6 bases and the V segment lost 6 bases, leaving 11 bases of the junction unmatched. The CDR3, as DNA: TGTGCCAGCAGCGTAGGAAGCGGGGGGGCCCCCAATGAGCAGTTCTTC. It encodes CASSVGSGGAPNEQFF.

This clonotype was counted many times. The J gene is TRBJ2-7, the V gene TRBV29-1; possibly TRBD1 for D (5 bases). Trimming shortened V by 0 bases and J by 3 bases, and 9 bases separated the two germline ends. The germline V gene has CDR1 SQVTM and CDR2 ANQGSEA. The CDR3 is 13 residues long. CDR3 loop: CSVEDLQGYEQYF. In nucleotides, the CDR3 is TGCAGCGTTGAAGATCTTCAGGGCTACGAGCAGTACTTC.

This clonotype was picked up a small number of times. V is TRBV29-1 and J is TRBJ1-1, with TRBD1 matching over 7 bases. V lost 6 bases and J lost 1; bases outside the gene matches: 8. Germline CDR1 and CDR2: SQVTM and ANQGSEA. This CDR3 spans 14 amino acids. The CDR3 sequence: CSVPGQSANTEAFF. The CDR3 DNA follows: TGCAGCGTGCCGGGACAGAGTGCGAACACTGAAGCTTTCTTT.

This chain links TRBV25-1 with TRBJ2-4; possibly TRBD1 for D (6 bases). The V gene lost 7 bases and the J gene lost 3 bases, with 19 bases spanning the gap. The length of the CDR3 is 16 residues. The V gene's germline CDR1 is MGHDK and CDR2 SYGVNS. The CDR3 here is CASNATGNWGKNIQYF. In DNA form, the CDR3 reads TGTGCCAGCAATGCCACAGGGAACTGGGGCAAAAACATTCAGTACTTC.

The chain links TRBV20-1 to TRBJ2-7, with D maybe TRBD2 (6 bases). Germline CDR1 DFQATT, CDR2 SNEGSKA (reference sequence). Between the trimmed V and J ends, which lost 0 bases and 6 bases, there was a span of 9 bases. This CDR3 region has 12 residues. The CDR3 nucleotides are TGCAGTGCTAGAGATGGAGGGTTCGAGCAGTACTTC. Amino acid sequence: CSARDGGFEQYF.

Remarks on this clonotype: One junction end does not reproduce the germline sequence, and a read error may be involved. The chain joins TRBV25-1 to TRBJ2-1; D not resolved. The CDR3 is 12 residues long. Germline V gives CDR1 MGHDK, CDR2 SYGVNS. CDR3: CACRIPYNEQFF. CDR3 coding DNA: TGTGCCTGCAGGATCCCTTACAATGAGCAGTTCTTC.